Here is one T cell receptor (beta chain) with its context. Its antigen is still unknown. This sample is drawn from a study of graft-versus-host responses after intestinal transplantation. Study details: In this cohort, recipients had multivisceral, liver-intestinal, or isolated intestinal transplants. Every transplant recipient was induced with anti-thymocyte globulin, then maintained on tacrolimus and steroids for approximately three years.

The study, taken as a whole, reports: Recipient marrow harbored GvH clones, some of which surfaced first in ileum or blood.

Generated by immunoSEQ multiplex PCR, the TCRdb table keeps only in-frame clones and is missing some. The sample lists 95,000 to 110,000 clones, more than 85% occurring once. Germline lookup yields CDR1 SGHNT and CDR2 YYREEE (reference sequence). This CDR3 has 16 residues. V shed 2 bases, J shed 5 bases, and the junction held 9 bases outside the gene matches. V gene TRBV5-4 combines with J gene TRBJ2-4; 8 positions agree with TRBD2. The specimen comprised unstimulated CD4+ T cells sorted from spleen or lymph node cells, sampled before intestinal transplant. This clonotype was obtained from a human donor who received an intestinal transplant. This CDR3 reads CASSFFSGGVENIQYF. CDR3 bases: TGTGCCAGCAGCTTCTTCAGCGGGGGTGTCGAAAACATTCAGTACTTC.